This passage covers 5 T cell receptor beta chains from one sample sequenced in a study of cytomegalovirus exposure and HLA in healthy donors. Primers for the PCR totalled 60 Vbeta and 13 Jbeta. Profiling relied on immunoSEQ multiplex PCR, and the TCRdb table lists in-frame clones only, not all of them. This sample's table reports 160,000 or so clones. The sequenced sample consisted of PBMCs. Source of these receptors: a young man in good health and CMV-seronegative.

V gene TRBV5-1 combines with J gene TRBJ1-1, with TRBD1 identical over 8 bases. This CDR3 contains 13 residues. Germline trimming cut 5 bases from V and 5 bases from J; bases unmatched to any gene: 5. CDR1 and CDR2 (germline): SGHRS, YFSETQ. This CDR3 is CASRRTGRTEAFF. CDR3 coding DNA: TGCGCCAGCAGGAGGACAGGGAGAACTGAAGCTTTCTTT.

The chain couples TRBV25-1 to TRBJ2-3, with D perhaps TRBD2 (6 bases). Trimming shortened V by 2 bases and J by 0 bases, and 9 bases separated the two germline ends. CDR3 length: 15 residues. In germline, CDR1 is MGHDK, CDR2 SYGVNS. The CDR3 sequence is CASSEAGGSTDTQYF. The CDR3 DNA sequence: TGTGCCAGCAGTGAAGCCGGAGGGAGCACAGATACGCAGTATTTT.

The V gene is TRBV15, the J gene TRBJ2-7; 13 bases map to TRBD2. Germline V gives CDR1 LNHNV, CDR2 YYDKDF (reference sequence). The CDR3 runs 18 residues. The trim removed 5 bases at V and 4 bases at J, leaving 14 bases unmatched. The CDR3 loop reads CATSHRTSGSRQEYEQYF. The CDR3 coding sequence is TGTGCCACCAGCCATAGGACTAGCGGGAGCCGGCAAGAATACGAGCAGTACTTC. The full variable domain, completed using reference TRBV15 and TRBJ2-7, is DAMVIQNPRYQVTQFGKPVTLSCSQTLNHNVMYWYQQKSSQAPKLLFHYYDKDFNNEADTPDNFQSRRPNTSFCFLDIRSPGLGDTAMYLCATSHRTSGSRQEYEQYFGPGTRLTVT.

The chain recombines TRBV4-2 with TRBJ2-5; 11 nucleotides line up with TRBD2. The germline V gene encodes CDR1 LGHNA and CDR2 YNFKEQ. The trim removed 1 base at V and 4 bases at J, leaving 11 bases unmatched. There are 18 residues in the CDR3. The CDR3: CASSQAWLAGGGGETQYF. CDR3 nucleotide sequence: TGTGCCAGCAGCCAAGCTTGGCTAGCGGGAGGAGGTGGAGAGACCCAGTACTTC.

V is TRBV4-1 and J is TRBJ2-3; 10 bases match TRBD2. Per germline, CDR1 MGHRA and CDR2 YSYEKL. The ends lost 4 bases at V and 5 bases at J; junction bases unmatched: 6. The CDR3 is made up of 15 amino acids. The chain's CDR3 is CASSPRLAGVDTQYF. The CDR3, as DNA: TGCGCCAGCAGCCCACGTCTAGCGGGAGTAGATACGCAGTATTTT.